A selection of T cell receptor beta chains follows, all from one sample in a study of a mutant IDH1 vaccine in newly diagnosed glioma. Their target antigens are unknown. Only in-frame clones appear in the TCRdb table, and some are missing; sequencing was by immunoSEQ multiplex PCR. The sample contains approximately 61,000 clones, about 80% of which appear only once. Sample: PBMCs, taken from a glioma patient whose treatment included an IDH1 peptide vaccine. Receptors originate from a middle-aged man with glioma. CDR3s include the opening cysteine and the closing phenylalanine or tryptophan. Each record gives: V gene, J gene, D gene, CDR3 DNA, CDR3 protein. The D gene is left open where the match is weak.

V gene: TRBV20-1
J gene: TRBJ2-1
D gene: TRBD2
CDR3 DNA: TGCAGTGCTATGACTAGCGGAGAGCAGTTCTTC
CDR3 protein: CSAMTSGEQFF

V gene: TRBV27
J gene: TRBJ1-1
D gene: NA
CDR3 DNA: TGTGCCAGCAGTGGGCCCCACCCGGCTGAAGCTTTCTTT
CDR3 protein: CASSGPHPAEAFF

V gene: TRBV28
J gene: TRBJ1-2
D gene: NA
CDR3 DNA: TGTGCCAGCTCCCCAGGGGATGTGGGAGGCTACACCTTC
CDR3 protein: CASSPGDVGGYTF

V gene: TRBV5-1
J gene: TRBJ2-2
D gene: NA
CDR3 DNA: TGCGCCAGCAGCTTGGGGGGGGTGAACACCGGGGAGCTGTTTTTT
CDR3 protein: CASSLGGVNTGELFF

V gene: TRBV6-1
J gene: TRBJ2-7
D gene: NA
CDR3 DNA: TGTGCCAGCAGCCGAGGAGGTTCTGGGACCTACGAGCAGTACTTC
CDR3 protein: CASSRGGSGTYEQYF

V gene: TRBV6-6
J gene: TRBJ2-7
D gene: NA
CDR3 DNA: TGTGCCAGCAGCCTGGTAGGAGCCGACGAGCAGTACTTC
CDR3 protein: CASSLVGADEQYF

V gene: TRBV7-9
J gene: TRBJ1-2
D gene: NA
CDR3 DNA: TGTGCCAGCAGCTTAACGGCAGGGGATGGCTACACCTTC
CDR3 protein: CASSLTAGDGYTF

V gene: TRBV14
J gene: TRBJ2-2
D gene: NA
CDR3 DNA: TGTGCCAGCAGCCAAGTCCCGGACACCGGGGAGCTGTTTTTT
CDR3 protein: CASSQVPDTGELFF

V gene: TRBV5-4
J gene: TRBJ1-5
D gene: NA
CDR3 DNA: TGTGCCAGCAGCCTCACGGACGGGAATCAGCCCCAGCATTTT
CDR3 protein: CASSLTDGNQPQHF

V gene: TRBV29-1
J gene: TRBJ2-1
D gene: NA
CDR3 DNA: TGCAGCGCTGGAGGGGCCTCACTCACTGCGTACAATGAGCAGTTCTTC
CDR3 protein: CSAGGASLTAYNEQFF

V gene: TRBV25-1
J gene: TRBJ2-3
D gene: TRBD2
CDR3 DNA: TGTGCCAGCACTACGACTAGCGGGGGGGTTGATACGCAGTATTTT
CDR3 protein: CASTTTSGGVDTQYF

V gene: TRBV7-2
J gene: TRBJ2-7
D gene: NA
CDR3 DNA: TGTGCCAGCAGGGGGACCGGAAGTTACGAGCAGTACTTC
CDR3 protein: CASRGTGSYEQYF

V gene: TRBV7-9
J gene: TRBJ2-7
D gene: NA
CDR3 DNA: TGTGCCAGCAGCTTTTGGGACTCCCGCTACGAGCAGTACTTC
CDR3 protein: CASSFWDSRYEQYF

V gene: TRBV4-1
J gene: TRBJ1-5
D gene: TRBD1
CDR3 DNA: TGCGCCAGCAGCCTGGGGACAGGGGTCAAGCCCCAGCATTTT
CDR3 protein: CASSLGTGVKPQHF

V gene: TRBV2
J gene: TRBJ2-7
D gene: TRBD2
CDR3 DNA: TGTGCCAGCAGCCGGACTAGCGGGGGGGTGTACTTC
CDR3 protein: CASSRTSGGVYF